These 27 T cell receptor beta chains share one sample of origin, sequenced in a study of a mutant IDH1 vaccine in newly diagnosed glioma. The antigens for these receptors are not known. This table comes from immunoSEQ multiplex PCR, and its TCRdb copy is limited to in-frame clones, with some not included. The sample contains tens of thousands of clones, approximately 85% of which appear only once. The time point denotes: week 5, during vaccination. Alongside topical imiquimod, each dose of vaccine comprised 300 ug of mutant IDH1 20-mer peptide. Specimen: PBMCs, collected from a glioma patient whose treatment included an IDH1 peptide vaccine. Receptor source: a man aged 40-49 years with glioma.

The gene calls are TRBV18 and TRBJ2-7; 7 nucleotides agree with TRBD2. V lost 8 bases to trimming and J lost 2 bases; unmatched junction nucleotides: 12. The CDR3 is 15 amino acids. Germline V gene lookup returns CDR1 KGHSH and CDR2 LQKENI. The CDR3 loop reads CASKRLGEGAYEQYF. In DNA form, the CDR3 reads TGTGCCAGCAAGCGTTTGGGGGAGGGAGCCTACGAGCAGTACTTC.

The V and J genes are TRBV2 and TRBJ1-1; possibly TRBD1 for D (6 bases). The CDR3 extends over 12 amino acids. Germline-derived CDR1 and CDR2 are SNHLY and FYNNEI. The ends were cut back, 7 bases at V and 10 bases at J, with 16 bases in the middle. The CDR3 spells CASNGGQVGAFF. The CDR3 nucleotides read TGTGCCAGCAACGGGGGGCAAGTCGGAGCTTTCTTT.

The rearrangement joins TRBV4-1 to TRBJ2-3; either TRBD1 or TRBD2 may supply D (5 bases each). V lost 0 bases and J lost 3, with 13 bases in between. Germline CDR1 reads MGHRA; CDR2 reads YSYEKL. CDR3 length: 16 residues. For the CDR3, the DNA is TGCGCCAGCAGCCAAGATCCACCTGAGGGGACAGATACGCAGTATTTT. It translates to CASSQDPPEGTDTQYF.

The CDR3 coding sequence is TGTGCCAGCAGCCCCCGGGCTGGGCGGGATACGCAGTATTTT. Translated: CASSPRAGRDTQYF. This chain uses TRBV7-3 with TRBJ2-3, with D uncertain. CDR1 is SGHTA and CDR2 is FQGTGA in the germline V gene. Trimming stripped 5 bases from V and 6 bases from J, with 15 bases between. The CDR3 sequence is 14 residues long. Looking up the rest from reference TRBV7-3 and TRBJ2-3 gives the full variable domain: GAGVSQTPSNKVTEKGKYVELRCDPISGHTALYWYRQSLGQGPEFLIYFQGTGAADDSGLPNDRFFAVRPEGSVSTLKIQRTERGDSAVYLCASSPRAGRDTQYFGPGTRLTVL.

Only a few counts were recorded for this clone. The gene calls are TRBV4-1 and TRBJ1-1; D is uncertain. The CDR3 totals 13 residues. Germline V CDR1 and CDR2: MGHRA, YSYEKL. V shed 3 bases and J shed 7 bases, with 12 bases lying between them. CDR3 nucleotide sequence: TGCGCCAGCAGCCATCTAGGACGGAATGAAGCTTTCTTT. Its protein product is CASSHLGRNEAFF.

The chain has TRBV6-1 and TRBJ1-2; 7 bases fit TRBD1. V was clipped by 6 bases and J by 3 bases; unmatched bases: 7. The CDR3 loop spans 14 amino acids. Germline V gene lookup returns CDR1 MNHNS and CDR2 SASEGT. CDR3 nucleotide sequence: TGTGCCAGCAGCCACAGGGGCTTGGACTATGGCTACACCTTC. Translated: CASSHRGLDYGYTF.

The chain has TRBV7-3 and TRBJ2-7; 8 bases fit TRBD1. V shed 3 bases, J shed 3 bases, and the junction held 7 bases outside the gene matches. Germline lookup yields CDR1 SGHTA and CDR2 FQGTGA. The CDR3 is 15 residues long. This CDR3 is CASSFSTGAFYEQYF. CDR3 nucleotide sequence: TGTGCCAGCAGCTTTTCGACAGGGGCTTTCTACGAGCAGTACTTC.

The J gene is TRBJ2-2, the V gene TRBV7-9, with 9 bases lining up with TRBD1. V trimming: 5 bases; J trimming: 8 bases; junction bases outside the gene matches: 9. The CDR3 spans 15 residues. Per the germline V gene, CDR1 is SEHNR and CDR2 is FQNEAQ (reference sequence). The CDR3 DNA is TGTGCCAGCAGCATTAACAGGGGGCCGATAGGGGAGCTGTTTTTT. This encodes CASSINRGPIGELFF.

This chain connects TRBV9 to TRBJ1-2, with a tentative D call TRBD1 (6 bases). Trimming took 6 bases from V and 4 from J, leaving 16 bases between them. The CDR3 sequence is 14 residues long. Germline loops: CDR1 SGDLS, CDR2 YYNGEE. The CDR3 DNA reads TGTGCCAGCACTCATGACAGGTCGGGCTATGGCTACACCTTC. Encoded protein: CASTHDRSGYGYTF.

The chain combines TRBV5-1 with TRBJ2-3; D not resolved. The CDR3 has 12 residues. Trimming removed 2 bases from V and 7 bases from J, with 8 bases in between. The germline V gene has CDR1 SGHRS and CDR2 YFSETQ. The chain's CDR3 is CASSFTKNTQYF. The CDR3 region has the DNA TGCGCCAGCAGCTTTACCAAAAATACGCAGTATTTT.

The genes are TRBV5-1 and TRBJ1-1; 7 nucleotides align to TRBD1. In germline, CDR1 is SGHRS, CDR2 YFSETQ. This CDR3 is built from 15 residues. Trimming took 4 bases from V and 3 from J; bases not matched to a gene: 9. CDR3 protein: CASSEIGGGYTEAFF. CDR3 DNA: TGCGCCAGCAGCGAGATAGGGGGCGGGTACACTGAAGCTTTCTTT. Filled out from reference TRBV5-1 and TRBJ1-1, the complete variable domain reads KAGVTQTPRYLIKTRGQQVTLSCSPISGHRSVSWYQQTPGQGLQFLFEYFSETQRNKGNFPGRFSGRQFSNSRSEMNVSTLELGDSALYLCASSEIGGGYTEAFFGQGTRLTVV.

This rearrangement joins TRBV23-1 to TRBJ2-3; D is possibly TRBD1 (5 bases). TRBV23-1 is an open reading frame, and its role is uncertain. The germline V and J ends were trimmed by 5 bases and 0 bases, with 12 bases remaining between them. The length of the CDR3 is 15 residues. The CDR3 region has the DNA TGCGCCAGCAGTTCGTACAGGCCCAGCACAGATACGCAGTATTTT. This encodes CASSSYRPSTDTQYF.

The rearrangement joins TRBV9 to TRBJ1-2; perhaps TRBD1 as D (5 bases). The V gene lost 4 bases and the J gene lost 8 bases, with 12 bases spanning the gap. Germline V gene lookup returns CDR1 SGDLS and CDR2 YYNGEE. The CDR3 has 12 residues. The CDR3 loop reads CASSPSKGGYTF. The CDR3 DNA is TGTGCCAGCAGCCCCTCAAAGGGGGGCTACACCTTC.

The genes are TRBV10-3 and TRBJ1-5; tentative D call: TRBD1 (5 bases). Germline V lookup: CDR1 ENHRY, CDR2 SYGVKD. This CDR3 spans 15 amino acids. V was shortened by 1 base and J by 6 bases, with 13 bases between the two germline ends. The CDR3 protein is CAISEWQGDRQPQHF. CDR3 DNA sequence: TGTGCCATCAGTGAGTGGCAGGGTGACCGTCAGCCCCAGCATTTT.

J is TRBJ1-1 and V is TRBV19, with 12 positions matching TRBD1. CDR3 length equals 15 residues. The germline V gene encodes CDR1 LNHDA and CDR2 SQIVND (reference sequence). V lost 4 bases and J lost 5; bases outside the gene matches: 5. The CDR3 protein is CASSTGTGGLTEAFF. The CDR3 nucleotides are TGTGCCAGTAGTACTGGGACAGGGGGCTTGACTGAAGCTTTCTTT.

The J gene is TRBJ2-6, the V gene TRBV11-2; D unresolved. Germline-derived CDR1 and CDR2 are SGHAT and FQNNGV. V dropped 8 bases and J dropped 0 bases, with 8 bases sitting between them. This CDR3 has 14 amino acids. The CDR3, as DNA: TGTGCCAGCGGGTTGGTCTCTGGGGCCAACGTCCTGACTTTC. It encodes CASGLVSGANVLTF.

The CDR3 sequence is CSVEQGAGQPQHF. CDR3 bases: TGCAGCGTTGAACAGGGCGCGGGTCAGCCCCAGCATTTT. The chain has TRBV29-1 and TRBJ1-5, with TRBD1 as a possible D gene (5 bases). The germline gives CDR1 SQVTM, CDR2 ANQGSEA. This CDR3 has 13 amino acids. Trimming removed 2 bases from V and 6 bases from J, with 11 bases in between. Full variable domain (outside the CDR3, taken from reference TRBV29-1 and TRBJ1-5): SAVISQKPSRDICQRGTSLTIQCQVDSQVTMMFWYRQQPGQSLTLIATANQGSEATYESGFVIDKFPISRPNLTFSTLTVSNMSPEDSSIYLCSVEQGAGQPQHFGDGTRLSIL.

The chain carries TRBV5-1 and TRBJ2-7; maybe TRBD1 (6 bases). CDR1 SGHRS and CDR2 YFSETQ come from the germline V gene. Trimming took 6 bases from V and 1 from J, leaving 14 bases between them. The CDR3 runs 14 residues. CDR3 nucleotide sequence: TGCGCCAGCAAATCGAGGGACAAGTCCTACGAGCAGTACTTC. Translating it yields CASKSRDKSYEQYF.

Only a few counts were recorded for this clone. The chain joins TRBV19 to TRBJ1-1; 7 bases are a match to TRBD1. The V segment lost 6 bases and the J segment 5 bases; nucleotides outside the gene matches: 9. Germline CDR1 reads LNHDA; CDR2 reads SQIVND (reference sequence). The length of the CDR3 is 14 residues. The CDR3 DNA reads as TGTGCCAGTAGACCCACAGGGGAGGGGACTGAAGCTTTCTTT. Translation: CASRPTGEGTEAFF.

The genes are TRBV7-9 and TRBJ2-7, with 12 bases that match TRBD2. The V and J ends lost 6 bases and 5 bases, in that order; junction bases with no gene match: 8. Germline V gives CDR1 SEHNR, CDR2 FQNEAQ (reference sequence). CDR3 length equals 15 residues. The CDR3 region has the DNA TGTGCCAGCAGTCCGAACCTAGCGGGAGGGAACGAGCAGTACTTC. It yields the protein CASSPNLAGGNEQYF.

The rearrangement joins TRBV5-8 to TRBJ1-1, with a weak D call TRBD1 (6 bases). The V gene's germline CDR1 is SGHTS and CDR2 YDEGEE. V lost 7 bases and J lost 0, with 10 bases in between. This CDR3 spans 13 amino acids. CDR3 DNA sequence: TGTGCCAGCCCAGGACAGATGAACACTGAAGCTTTCTTT. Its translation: CASPGQMNTEAFF.

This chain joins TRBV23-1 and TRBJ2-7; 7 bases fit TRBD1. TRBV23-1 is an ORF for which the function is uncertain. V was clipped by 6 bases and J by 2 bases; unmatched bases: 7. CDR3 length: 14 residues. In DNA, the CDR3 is TGCGCCAGCAGCCTCAGGACAGGCCCCTACGAGCAGTACTTC. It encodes CASSLRTGPYEQYF.

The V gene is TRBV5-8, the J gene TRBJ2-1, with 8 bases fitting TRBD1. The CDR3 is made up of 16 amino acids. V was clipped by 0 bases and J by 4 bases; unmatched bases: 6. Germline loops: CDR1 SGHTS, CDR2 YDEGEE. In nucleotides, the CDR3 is TGTGCCAGCAGCTTGGTAGGCAGGGGGCCTTACAATGAGCAGTTCTTC. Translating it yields CASSLVGRGPYNEQFF.

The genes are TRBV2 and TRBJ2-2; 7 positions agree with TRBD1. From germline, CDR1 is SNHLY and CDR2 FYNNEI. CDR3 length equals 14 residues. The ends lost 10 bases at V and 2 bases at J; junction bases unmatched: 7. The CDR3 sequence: CATSQGENTGELFF. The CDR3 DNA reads TGTGCCACAAGCCAGGGGGAAAACACCGGGGAGCTGTTTTTT.

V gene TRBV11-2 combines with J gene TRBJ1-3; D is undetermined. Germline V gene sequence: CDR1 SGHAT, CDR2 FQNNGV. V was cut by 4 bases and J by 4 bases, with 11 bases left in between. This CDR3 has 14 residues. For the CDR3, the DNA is TGTGCCAGCAGCTCAAGTAATACGGGAAACACCATATATTTT. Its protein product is CASSSSNTGNTIYF.

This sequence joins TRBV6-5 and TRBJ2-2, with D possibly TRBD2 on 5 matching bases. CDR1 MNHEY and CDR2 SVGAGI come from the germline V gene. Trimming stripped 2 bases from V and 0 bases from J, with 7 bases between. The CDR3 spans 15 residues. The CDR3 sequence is CASSYGRSNTGELFF. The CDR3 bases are TGTGCCAGCAGTTACGGGAGATCGAACACCGGGGAGCTGTTTTTT.

CDR3 region: CASSEGTGGSQPQHF. In DNA form, the CDR3 reads TGTGCCAGCAGTGAAGGGACAGGGGGCTCTCAGCCCCAGCATTTT. The rearrangement joins TRBV2 to TRBJ1-5; 11 positions agree with TRBD1. Germline CDR1 SNHLY, CDR2 FYNNEI. The CDR3 runs 15 residues. The ends lost 1 base at V and 6 bases at J; junction bases unmatched: 2.